This section outlines one TCR beta chain sequence together with its context. Its antigen is currently unknown. These data are taken from a study of T cell responses to AZD1222 COVID-19 vaccine. General study points: Dominant at 160-218 and 743-854, vaccine-associated CD4 TCRs also spanned spike.

Only in-frame clones appear in the TCRdb table, and some are missing; sequencing was by immunoSEQ multiplex PCR. This table has roughly 120,000 clones, 87% appearing once. The sequence derives from an adult who received the AZD1222 COVID-19 vaccine. The specimen was peripheral blood, collected 28 days after the second AZD1222 dose.

The CDR3 protein is CASSFPRERHEQYF. In nucleotides, the CDR3 is TGTGCCAGCAGTTTCCCGAGGGAGCGGCACGAGCAGTACTTC. V gene TRBV28 combines with J gene TRBJ2-7; tentatively, D is TRBD2 (5 bases). This CDR3 comprises 14 residues. V lost 3 bases and J 5 bases, leaving 14 bases between the germline ends. Per germline, CDR1 MDHEN and CDR2 SYDVKM. The full variable domain, completed using reference TRBV28 and TRBJ2-7, is DVKVTQSSRYLVKRTGEKVFLECVQDMDHENMFWYRQDPGLGLRLIYFSYDVKMKEKGDIPEGYSVSREKKERFSLILESASTNQTSMYLCASSFPRERHEQYFGPGTRLTVT.